Listed here are 26 T cell receptor beta chains from one sample, sequenced in a study of technical replicates of blood from several donors. Repertoires were generated with immunoSEQ multiplex PCR, while TCRdb's copy carries only in-frame clones and drops some. The sample lists roughly 79,000 clones, around 95% occurring once. Material for sequencing was T cells isolated from PBMCs. The receptors stem from a human donor in good health.

The chain is built from TRBV10-1 and TRBJ2-1; a possible D gene is TRBD2 (5 bases). V was shortened by 2 bases and J by 5 bases, with 13 bases between the two germline ends. The CDR3 totals 15 residues. Germline V gene lookup returns CDR1 WNHNN and CDR2 SYGVQD (reference sequence). The CDR3, as DNA: TGCGCCAGCAGTGAGACTAGAGGCGTTGACAATGAGCAGTTCTTC. Protein product: CASSETRGVDNEQFF.

The V gene is TRBV28, the J gene TRBJ1-2; D remains ambiguous. This CDR3 is 13 amino acids long. The germline gives CDR1 MDHEN, CDR2 SYDVKM. Deletions cut 6 bases from V and 4 bases from J, with 12 bases between. CDR3 region: CASRRGGSYGYTF. The CDR3 DNA follows: TGTGCCAGCAGAAGAGGAGGGAGCTATGGCTACACCTTC.

The V gene is TRBV10-3, the J gene TRBJ2-1; D is possibly TRBD2 (6 bases). The ends were cut back, 0 bases at V and 6 bases at J, with 6 bases in the middle. Germline values: CDR1 ENHRY, CDR2 SYGVKD. The CDR3 contains 13 residues. DNA of the CDR3: TGTGCCATCAGTGAGTCGGGGGGCAATGAGCAGTTCTTC. It encodes CAISESGGNEQFF.

The genes are TRBV7-3 and TRBJ2-1; perhaps TRBD2 as D (6 bases). The CDR3 contains 15 residues. The germline V gene has CDR1 SGHTA and CDR2 FQGTGA. Trimming took 3 bases from V and 3 from J, leaving 12 bases between them. CDR3 sequence: CASSLMEGLYNEQFF. The DNA of the CDR3 is TGTGCCAGCAGCTTGATGGAGGGGCTCTACAATGAGCAGTTCTTC.

The chain combines TRBV6-5 with TRBJ1-1, with a possible D match to TRBD1 (5 bases). This CDR3 is built from 13 residues. Germline V lookup: CDR1 MNHEY, CDR2 SVGAGI. The V gene lost 7 bases and the J gene lost 1 base, with 10 bases spanning the gap. CDR3 loop: CASTRTQNTEAFF. CDR3 DNA sequence: TGTGCCAGCACAAGGACACAGAACACTGAAGCTTTCTTT.

The chain joins TRBV29-1 to TRBJ1-2, with D possibly matching TRBD1 (6 bases). V was cut by 7 bases and J by 4 bases, with 13 bases left in between. Germline CDR1 is SQVTM and CDR2 is ANQGSEA. This CDR3 has 12 residues. CDR3 coding DNA: TGCAGCGCCTCCGGGACAATCTATGGCTACACCTTC. It encodes CSASGTIYGYTF.

The rearrangement uses TRBV5-8 and TRBJ2-7; maybe TRBD2 (6 bases). Germline V lookup: CDR1 SGHTS, CDR2 YDEGEE. Between the trimmed V and J ends, which lost 4 bases and 4 bases, there was a span of 15 bases. There are 14 residues in the CDR3. The CDR3 spells CASSLQEGPYEQYF. The DNA of the CDR3 is TGTGCCAGCAGCCTTCAGGAGGGGCCATACGAGCAGTACTTC.

The chain employs TRBV7-9 and TRBJ2-7, with D maybe TRBD1 (6 bases). V lost 3 bases to trimming and J lost 3 bases, with 12 bases between them. The CDR3 is made up of 14 amino acids. The germline gives CDR1 SEHNR, CDR2 FQNEAQ (reference sequence). The CDR3 DNA reads TGTGCCAGCAGCTTTAAGGGGGAAGGCTACGAGCAGTACTTC. Residues: CASSFKGEGYEQYF.

V and J are TRBV6-5 and TRBJ2-5, with D hard to call. The CDR3 is 14 amino acids. Germline assignment: CDR1 MNHEY and CDR2 SVGAGI. V shed 6 bases and J shed 4 bases, with 15 bases lying between them. This chain's CDR3 is CASRPPSPVETQYF. The DNA of the CDR3 is TGTGCCAGCAGGCCACCTAGTCCAGTAGAGACCCAGTACTTC.

In nucleotides, the CDR3 is TGTGCCACCAGCAGGCCCTCGAGGGCAGGTACTGAAGCTTTCTTT. Translated, it gives CATSRPSRAGTEAFF. The chain combines TRBV15 with TRBJ1-1; D is undetermined. Germline CDR1 LNHNV, CDR2 YYDKDF (reference sequence). The CDR3 has 15 residues. V dropped 3 bases and J dropped 5 bases, with 16 bases sitting between them.

The chain couples TRBV6-4 to TRBJ2-6, with 11 bases aligning to TRBD2. This CDR3 comprises 16 residues. CDR1 and CDR2 from the germline V gene are MRHNA and SNTAGT. With V trimmed by 3 bases and J by 3 bases, 1 base remained unmatched. CDR3 in DNA: TGTGCCAGCAGTGAAACTAGCGGGAGTGGGGCCAACGTCCTGACTTTC. Encoded protein: CASSETSGSGANVLTF.

V and J are TRBV9 and TRBJ1-5; D may be TRBD1 (6 bases). The germline V and J ends were trimmed by 3 bases and 1 base, with 11 bases remaining between them. This CDR3 spans 15 amino acids. Per germline, CDR1 SGDLS and CDR2 YYNGEE. In nucleotides, the CDR3 is TGTGCCAGCAGCGCCCGACAGGACAGCAATCAGCCCCAGCATTTT. Protein: CASSARQDSNQPQHF.

The rearrangement links TRBV7-9 to TRBJ1-3; perhaps TRBD1 as D (5 bases). CDR1 and CDR2 (germline): SEHNR, FQNEAQ (reference sequence). The CDR3 covers 15 residues. Trimming removed 5 bases from V and 1 base from J, with 12 bases in between. CDR3 residues: CASSGTAISGNTIYF. The CDR3 DNA reads TGTGCCAGCAGCGGGACTGCAATTTCTGGAAACACCATATATTTT.

The chain is built from TRBV4-1 and TRBJ1-2, with a tentative D call TRBD1 (5 bases). Trimming pared 0 bases from V and 4 bases from J, leaving 9 bases between. This CDR3 has 14 residues. In germline, CDR1 is MGHRA, CDR2 YSYEKL. The DNA of the CDR3 is TGCGCCAGCAGCCAAGATGGGCAGGGCTATGGCTACACCTTC. It is translated as CASSQDGQGYGYTF.

The V call is TRBV10-3, the J call TRBJ1-2; maybe TRBD1 (6 bases). V was trimmed by 0 bases and J by 4 bases, leaving 21 bases between them. Germline loops: CDR1 ENHRY, CDR2 SYGVKD. The CDR3 runs 18 residues. The CDR3 spells CAISESGGAHSLSYGYTF. The CDR3 DNA sequence: TGTGCCATCAGTGAGTCGGGGGGGGCGCACAGCCTTTCCTATGGCTACACCTTC.

This clone appeared once. The genes are TRBV28 and TRBJ1-3; no reliable D call. The germline gives CDR1 MDHEN, CDR2 SYDVKM. The CDR3 is 18 residues long. Trimming removed 6 bases at V and 0 bases at J, with 21 bases between. In DNA, the CDR3 is TGTGCCAGCAGGACTAGGCCCACTAAGGGAATCTCTGGAAACACCATATATTTT. It is translated as CASRTRPTKGISGNTIYF.

This chain connects TRBV28 to TRBJ1-4, with D unresolved. Germline CDR1 is MDHEN and CDR2 is SYDVKM. Trimming removed 2 bases at V and 7 bases at J, with 20 bases between. The CDR3 length is 17 residues. The CDR3 region is CASSLISGVGLVEKLFF. The CDR3 DNA is TGTGCCAGCAGTTTAATAAGCGGGGTAGGGCTGGTTGAAAAACTGTTTTTT.

The chain joins TRBV4-3 to TRBJ1-2; TRBD1 matches 7 bases. The CDR3 has 14 residues. V was pared by 0 bases and J by 7 bases, with 5 bases of the junction left unmatched. Germline CDR1 and CDR2: LGHNA and YSLEER. The CDR3 nucleotides read TGCGCCAGCAGCCAAGATCAGGGGGGACTTGGCTACACCTTC. Encoded protein: CASSQDQGGLGYTF.

V usage is TRBV5-1 and J usage is TRBJ2-3; D is possibly TRBD1 (6 bases). V was pared by 4 bases and J by 0 bases, with 12 bases between. Germline V gives CDR1 SGHRS, CDR2 YFSETQ. The CDR3 spans 15 residues. CDR3 sequence (DNA): TGCGCCAGCAGCACGGACAGAACTAGCACAGATACGCAGTATTTT. Translated, it gives CASSTDRTSTDTQYF.

V gene TRBV4-2 combines with J gene TRBJ2-7; no reliable D call. CDR3 size: 15 residues. The germline gives CDR1 LGHNA, CDR2 YNFKEQ. Trimming removed 0 bases from V and 2 bases from J, with 11 bases in between. CDR3 amino acids: CASSQDALGTYEQYF. CDR3 DNA sequence: TGTGCCAGCAGCCAAGATGCGTTGGGCACCTACGAGCAGTACTTC.

CDR3 coding DNA: TGTGCCAGCCGGGGATCATCTTATAGCAATCAGCCCCAGCATTTT. Protein product: CASRGSSYSNQPQHF. The V and J genes are TRBV28 and TRBJ1-5, with D hard to call. The germline gives CDR1 MDHEN, CDR2 SYDVKM. The V gene lost 8 bases and the J gene lost 0 bases, with 14 bases spanning the gap. There are 15 residues in the CDR3.

V and J are TRBV7-9 and TRBJ2-1; D remains unclear. Trimming left V 4 bases short and J 5 bases short, with 6 bases between. This CDR3 is built from 12 residues. CDR1 SEHNR and CDR2 FQNEAQ come from the germline V gene (reference sequence). In DNA form, the CDR3 reads TGTGCCAGCAGCTCACTAAACAATGAGCAGTTCTTC. This gives the protein CASSSLNNEQFF.

The chain carries TRBV6-1 and TRBJ2-7; 8 bases line up with TRBD1. The CDR3 is 14 amino acids. Germline V gene sequence: CDR1 MNHNS, CDR2 SASEGT. With V trimmed by 3 bases and J by 3 bases, 4 bases remained unmatched. In nucleotides, the CDR3 is TGTGCCAGCAGTGAGGGACAGGTGCTCTACGAGCAGTACTTC. This encodes CASSEGQVLYEQYF.

The rearrangement joins TRBV10-1 to TRBJ1-1, with 9 bases identical to TRBD1. Per the germline V gene, CDR1 is WNHNN and CDR2 is SYGVQD (reference sequence). V was clipped by 1 base and J by 3 bases; unmatched bases: 6. CDR3 length: 16 residues. The CDR3 region is CASSEWPGQGYTEAFF. In nucleotides, the CDR3 is TGCGCCAGCAGTGAGTGGCCGGGACAGGGCTACACTGAAGCTTTCTTT.

V and J are TRBV2 and TRBJ2-2; D is unresolved. CDR1 is SNHLY, CDR2 FYNNEI, per germline. V lost 8 bases and J lost 6, with 7 bases in between. The CDR3 loop spans 11 amino acids. CDR3 region: CASLLPGELFF. The CDR3 DNA sequence: TGTGCCAGCCTACTTCCCGGGGAGCTGTTTTTT. The full variable domain, its missing parts supplied by reference TRBV2 and TRBJ2-2, is EPEVTQTPSHQVTQMGQEVILRCVPISNHLYFYWYRQILGQKVEFLVSFYNNEISEKSEIFDDQFSVERPDGSNFTLKIRSTKLEDSAMYFCASLLPGELFFGEGSRLTVL.

The rearrangement uses TRBV5-1 and TRBJ1-4; D remains unclear. Trimming took off 1 base at V and 0 bases at J, with 7 bases between the two ends. Germline V gene sequence: CDR1 SGHRS, CDR2 YFSETQ. The CDR3 covers 15 residues. CDR3 in amino acids: CASSLTRATNEKLFF. In nucleotides, the CDR3 is TGCGCCAGCAGCTTGACGCGTGCAACTAATGAAAAACTGTTTTTT.